These T cell receptor beta chains were read from a single sample in a study of T cell repertoires in cytomegalovirus infection. From the reads, TCRdb called clonotypes with MiXCR, one entry per CDR3 protein. The sample shows about 150,000 distinct CDR3 sequences, roughly a quarter of them seen only once. Material for sequencing was PBMCs. The origin of the receptors is a human donor in good health (CMV status not recorded). Some clones in this sample may be carry-over from other donors' samples. The CDR3 runs from the conserved cysteine through the conserved F or W. The order of the fields is V gene, D gene, J gene, clone size, CDR3 DNA, CDR3 protein. A D gene is named only where the DNA matches it firmly. Size is omitted from some rows. Given values are once, few, many or a class for expanded clones.

TRBV5-1	-	TRBJ1-2	few	TGCGCCAGCAGCTTGGGTCACGATGGCTACACCTTC	CASSLGHDGYTF
TRBV5-1	TRBD2	TRBJ2-3	-	TGCGCCAGCAGCTTGGGACTAGCCCACTTACAGAGCACAGATACGCAGTATTTT	CASSLGLAHLQSTDTQYF
TRBV7-2	-	TRBJ2-2	few	TGTGCCAGCAGCTCCTCGACAGCCGGGGAGCTGTTTTTT	CASSSSTAGELFF
TRBV10-3	-	TRBJ2-3	few	TGTGCCATCAGTGTGCGTGGTACAGTCACAGATACGCAGTATTTT	CAISVRGTVTDTQYF
TRBV11-2	-	TRBJ2-6	-	TGTGCCAGCAGCGGACCCGGCAACGTCCTGACTTTC	CASSGPGNVLTF
TRBV4-1	-	TRBJ2-3	few	TGCGCCAGCAGCCAAGCCCCCACTCAGGGACCGAACACAGATACGCAGTATTTT	CASSQAPTQGPNTDTQYF
TRBV12-3/TRBV12-4	-	TRBJ1-6	-	TGTGCCAGCAGGATCAGAAGTAATTCACCCCTCCACTTT	CASRIRSNSPLHF
TRBV5-4	-	TRBJ2-1	few	TGTGCCAGCAGCCTTTCCTTCTACAATGAGCAGTTCTTC	CASSLSFYNEQFF
TRBV28	-	TRBJ2-7	many	TGTGCCAGCAGTTTGTTAGCGGCCTCCTACGAGCAGTACTTC	CASSLLAASYEQYF
TRBV6-1	-	TRBJ2-6	few	TGTGCCAGCCTGGGAGCCTCTGGGGCCAACGTCCTGACTTTC	CASLGASGANVLTF
TRBV7-9	-	TRBJ2-1	many	TGTGCCAGCAGCTCCCCCCGGACTGTCAATGAGCAGTTCTTC	CASSSPRTVNEQFF
TRBV10-3	TRBD2	TRBJ2-1	few	TGTGCCATCAGTTCGAGCGGGGGCCGATACAATGAGCAGTTCTTC	CAISSSGGRYNEQFF
TRBV6-5	TRBD1	TRBJ2-2	-	TGTGCCAGCAGCCATGCTAGACAGGGCGGTGGCACCGGGGAGCTGTTTTTT	CASSHARQGGGTGELFF
TRBV2	-	TRBJ2-5	many	TGTGCCAGCAGTGCCCTACGGGGGTGGGAGACCCAGTACTTC	CASSALRGWETQYF
TRBV5-1	-	TRBJ2-7	few	TGCGCCAGCAGCTTGGGATTGACCTACGAGCAGTACTTC	CASSLGLTYEQYF
TRBV6-5	-	TRBJ1-1	-	TGTGCCAGCAGTTACTCGGCTCCAATGGGTGTCACTGAAGCTTTCTTT	CASSYSAPMGVTEAFF
TRBV29-1	-	TRBJ1-3	-	TGCAGCGTTGCGAACGGCATTTTCTCTGGAAACACCATATATTTT	CSVANGIFSGNTIYF
TRBV12-3/TRBV12-4	-	TRBJ1-2	many	TGTGCCAGCAGTCCTTATTCAGGGAATGGCTACACCTTC	CASSPYSGNGYTF
TRBV6-4	-	TRBJ2-1	few	TGTGCCAGCACACACAATTCCTTTAGTGGGAGTGCGGGAAATGAGCAGTTCTTC	CASTHNSFSGSAGNEQFF
TRBV5-4	TRBD2	TRBJ2-1	few	TGTGCCAGCAGCTTCGAAACCGGGACTAGCGGGAACGGCAATGAGCAGTTCTTC	CASSFETGTSGNGNEQFF
TRBV5-6	TRBD1	TRBJ2-7	few	TGTGCCAGCAGCCGTACGGGACAGGGGGTGCCCTACGAGCAGTACTTC	CASSRTGQGVPYEQYF
TRBV7-2	-	TRBJ2-5	many	TGTGCCAGCAGCCTCCCCGGGGCCCCTGTAAGAGAGACCCAGTACTTC	CASSLPGAPVRETQYF
TRBV12-3/TRBV12-4	-	TRBJ1-4	once	TGTGCCAGCACCCTTCGGACAGTGACTAATGAAAAACTGTTTTTT	CASTLRTVTNEKLFF
TRBV28	TRBD2	TRBJ2-7	many	TGTGCCAGCAGTTTATCGGGAGGCAGCGAGCAGTACTTC	CASSLSGGSEQYF
TRBV5-1	-	TRBJ1-3	few	TGCGCCAGCAGCTTGGGTGTTGGCATTTCAGGAAACACCATATATTTT	CASSLGVGISGNTIYF
TRBV29-1	-	TRBJ1-1	-	TGCAGCGTTGAAGATGAGCCTGGGGCTTTCTTT	CSVEDEPGAFF
TRBV7-2	-	TRBJ1-5	-	TGTGCCAGCAGCTTGGAAGGGGGGAGACAGCCCCAGCATTTT	CASSLEGGRQPQHF
TRBV20-1	TRBD2	TRBJ2-1	-	TGCAGTGCTAGACCAAGACTAGCGGGAGTCTATGAGCAGTTCTTC	CSARPRLAGVYEQFF
TRBV28	TRBD1	TRBJ2-1	-	TGTGCCAGCAGTACGAGACAGGGGGCGAATGAGCAGTTCTTC	CASSTRQGANEQFF
TRBV20-1	-	TRBJ1-1	-	TGCAGTGCTAGAGTCCCGGCGGACACTGAAGCTTTCTTT	CSARVPADTEAFF
TRBV7-3	TRBD2	TRBJ2-3	many	TGTGCCAGCAGCCAGGGACTAGCGGGTCGAGTGGATACGCAGTATTTT	CASSQGLAGRVDTQYF
TRBV4-1	-	TRBJ2-5	-	TGCGCCAGCAGCCAAGATGGGGGGGGCAACCAAGAGACCCAGTACTTC	CASSQDGGGNQETQYF